The 31 T cell receptor beta chains below come from one sample, sequenced in a study of cytomegalovirus exposure and HLA in healthy donors. With 60 Vbeta and 13 Jbeta primers, the PCR was carried out. Using immunoSEQ multiplex PCR, the repertoire was profiled, and TCRdb retains in-frame clones only, with some absent. Counted here are approximately 150,000 clones, 75% to 85% occurring once; the ten biggest clones make up roughly 6.3%. Sequenced input: PBMCs. The receptors here all came from a man in his fifties in good health and CMV-seropositive.

The V call is TRBV4-1, the J call TRBJ2-2; TRBD2 matches at 14 bases. CDR3 length: 18 amino acids. Germline V gives CDR1 MGHRA, CDR2 YSYEKL. After removal of 3 bases from V and 5 bases from J, the junction contained 8 bases not matched to a gene. Here the CDR3 DNA reads TGCGCCAGCAGCCAGGGGGGACTAGCGGGAGTGGGAACCGGGGAGCTGTTTTTT. Protein sequence: CASSQGGLAGVGTGELFF.

The chain employs TRBV28 and TRBJ2-7; a weak D match, TRBD1 (5 bases). V lost 1 base, J lost 0 bases, and 10 bases lay in between. CDR1 is MDHEN and CDR2 is SYDVKM in the germline V gene. The CDR3 length is 15 residues. CDR3 DNA sequence: TGTGCCAGCAGTTTATCAAGGGGAAGCTCCTACGAGCAGTACTTC. Residues: CASSLSRGSSYEQYF.

Only one count was recorded for this clone. The chain has TRBV4-1 and TRBJ2-3; D uncertain. With 4 bases removed from V and 4 bases from J, the gap between germline ends came to 6 bases. From germline, CDR1 is MGHRA and CDR2 YSYEKL. CDR3 length equals 12 residues. CDR3 loop: CASSPDADTQYF. In nucleotides, the CDR3 is TGCGCCAGCAGCCCAGACGCAGATACGCAGTATTTT.

This chain links TRBV5-1 with TRBJ2-3; TRBD1 matches at 7 bases. The length of the CDR3 is 14 residues. The germline CDR1 and CDR2 sequences are SGHRS and YFSETQ. Trimming took 1 base from V and 6 from J; bases not matched to a gene: 5. This CDR3 is CASSLTRGKDTQYF. The CDR3 nucleotides read TGCGCCAGCAGCTTGACCAGGGGGAAGGATACGCAGTATTTT.

The chain has TRBV7-3 and TRBJ2-5, with 7 bases lining up with TRBD1. J was trimmed by 1 base and V by 2 bases; bases with no gene match: 4. This CDR3 has 15 amino acids. Germline-derived CDR1 and CDR2 are SGHTA and FQGTGA. The CDR3 DNA reads as TGTGCCAGCAGCTTACTCGGGACAGCCCAAGAGACCCAGTACTTC. It specifies CASSLLGTAQETQYF.

This clone was picked up a small number of times. This sequence joins TRBV6-4 and TRBJ2-2, with a weak D call TRBD2 (6 bases). The V gene's germline CDR1 is MRHNA and CDR2 SNTAGT. Trimming removed 11 bases from V and 5 bases from J, with 21 bases in between. The CDR3 length is 15 residues. CDR3 loop: CASQEGPERTGELFF. The CDR3 DNA reads TGTGCCTCCCAGGAGGGCCCCGAAAGAACCGGGGAGCTGTTTTTT.

For this clone: This sample also contains other DNA sequences that code for the same CDR3. The chain links TRBV4-1 to TRBJ2-7; 10 positions match TRBD2. Germline V gives CDR1 MGHRA, CDR2 YSYEKL. The CDR3 is 18 residues long. J was trimmed by 0 bases and V by 0 bases; bases with no gene match: 8. The DNA of the CDR3 is TGCGCCAGCAGCCAAGAGGGGAGTCTAGCGGGAGACTCCTACGAGCAGTACTTC. This translates into CASSQEGSLAGDSYEQYF.

V is TRBV5-1 and J is TRBJ1-5; D gene ambiguous. CDR1 is SGHRS and CDR2 is YFSETQ in the germline V gene. The V end lost 0 bases, the J end lost 0 bases, and 7 bases lay between the germline ends. The CDR3 runs 15 residues. The CDR3 region is CASSLDSNSNQPQHF. The CDR3 nucleotides are TGCGCCAGCAGCTTGGACAGTAATAGCAATCAGCCCCAGCATTTT. The full variable domain, in which reference TRBV5-1 and TRBJ1-5 provide the parts outside the CDR3, is KAGVTQTPRYLIKTRGQQVTLSCSPISGHRSVSWYQQTPGQGLQFLFEYFSETQRNKGNFPGRFSGRQFSNSRSEMNVSTLELGDSALYLCASSLDSNSNQPQHFGDGTRLSIL.

This chain links TRBV6-6 with TRBJ2-3; 8 nucleotides line up with TRBD1. V trimming: 5 bases; J trimming: 3 bases; junction bases outside the gene matches: 7. Germline V CDR1 and CDR2: MNHNY, SVGAGI (reference sequence). This CDR3 region has 15 residues. CDR3 coding DNA: TGTGCCAGCAGTCGGACAGGGTACGGTACAGATACGCAGTATTTT. Translating it yields CASSRTGYGTDTQYF.

This clone was picked up one time. The chain couples TRBV28 to TRBJ1-5; D gene ambiguous. The germline gives CDR1 MDHEN, CDR2 SYDVKM. This CDR3 region has 15 residues. V was clipped by 10 bases and J by 0 bases, with 16 bases between them. CDR3 sequence (DNA): TGTGCCACCGGAAAAGGAGGGATTAGCAATCAGCCCCAGCATTTT. Protein product: CATGKGGISNQPQHF.

The chain has TRBV20-1 and TRBJ1-1; D is undetermined. Germline loops: CDR1 DFQATT, CDR2 SNEGSKA (reference sequence). The length of the CDR3 is 10 residues. The ends were cut back, 0 bases at V and 11 bases at J, with 7 bases in the middle. The CDR3 DNA reads as TGCAGTGCTAGAGACGAGGCCGCTTTCTTT. It is translated as CSARDEAAFF.

The chain employs TRBV20-1 and TRBJ1-2, with D perhaps TRBD1 (5 bases). Looked up from germline, CDR1 is DFQATT and CDR2 is SNEGSKA (reference sequence). The V and J ends lost 1 base and 8 bases respectively, with 8 bases between them. CDR3 length equals 11 residues. DNA for the CDR3: TGCAGTGCTAGAGCAGGGTTGGGCTACACCTTC. As protein: CSARAGLGYTF.

A single count supports this clone. The rearrangement links TRBV6-1 to TRBJ2-7; D is perhaps TRBD2 (5 bases). V was cut by 6 bases and J by 1 base, with 16 bases left in between. Germline CDR1 MNHNS, CDR2 SASEGT. CDR3 size: 15 residues. This CDR3 is CASSPLFRESYEQYF. CDR3 coding DNA: TGTGCCAGCAGCCCACTTTTCCGGGAATCCTACGAGCAGTACTTC.

The chain employs TRBV11-2 and TRBJ2-3, with D maybe TRBD2 (7 bases). Trimming shortened V by 1 base and J by 5 bases, and 25 bases separated the two germline ends. CDR3 length equals 19 residues. Looked up from germline, CDR1 is SGHAT and CDR2 is FQNNGV. CDR3: CASSLVSRGALRDRDTQYF. In DNA form, the CDR3 reads TGTGCCAGCAGCTTAGTAAGTCGGGGGGCGTTAAGAGATCGAGATACGCAGTATTTT. Looking up the rest from reference TRBV11-2 and TRBJ2-3 gives the full variable domain: EAGVAQSPRYKIIEKRQSVAFWCNPISGHATLYWYQQILGQGPKLLIQFQNNGVVDDSQLPKDRFSAERLKGVDSTLKIQPAKLEDSAVYLCASSLVSRGALRDRDTQYFGPGTRLTVL.

The gene calls are TRBV5-1 and TRBJ2-6, with a tentative D call TRBD2 (5 bases). V lost 4 bases, J lost 0 bases, and 11 bases lay in between. The CDR3 has 16 residues. Germline loops: CDR1 SGHRS, CDR2 YFSETQ. The CDR3 DNA follows: TGCGCCAGCAGCGTACGGGGTAACTCTGGGGCCAACGTCCTGACTTTC. This sequence encodes CASSVRGNSGANVLTF.

V and J are TRBV7-8 and TRBJ2-7, with 11 bases identical to TRBD1. Germline V gene lookup returns CDR1 SGHVS and CDR2 FQNEAQ. The junction had 6 bases not matched to a gene; V was cut back by 5 bases and J by 6 bases. This CDR3 region has 14 residues. In nucleotides, the CDR3 is TGTGCCAGCAGCCAGGGACAGGGGGGAGGCGAGCAGTACTTC. It is translated as CASSQGQGGGEQYF.

The chain carries TRBV29-1 and TRBJ2-7, with no clear D. The ends were cut back, 4 bases at V and 2 bases at J, with 9 bases in the middle. The CDR3 consists of 12 residues. CDR1 and CDR2 (germline): SQVTM, ANQGSEA. The CDR3 is CSVVAYPYEQYF. DNA of the CDR3: TGCAGCGTTGTCGCCTACCCCTACGAGCAGTACTTC.

V is TRBV6-4 and J is TRBJ1-1; the match to TRBD1 covers 9 bases. With 11 bases clipped from V and 7 bases from J, the junction kept 2 bases outside the gene matches. The CDR3 is made up of 10 amino acids. CDR1 and CDR2 (germline): MRHNA, SNTAGT. CDR3: CAGQGNEAFF. CDR3 nucleotide sequence: TGTGCCGGACAGGGGAATGAAGCTTTCTTT.

V usage is TRBV5-6 and J usage is TRBJ2-5; TRBD1 matches at 7 bases. CDR1 and CDR2 (germline): SGHDT, YYEEEE. With 4 bases clipped from V and 2 bases from J, the junction kept 5 bases outside the gene matches. There are 14 residues in the CDR3. CDR3 amino acids: CASSPTGIQETQYF. The CDR3 DNA follows: TGTGCCAGCAGCCCGACAGGGATACAAGAGACCCAGTACTTC. Combining the CDR3 with reference TRBV5-6 and TRBJ2-5 gives the whole variable domain DAGVTQSPTHLIKTRGQQVTLRCSPKSGHDTVSWYQQALGQGPQFIFQYYEEEERQRGNFPDRFSGHQFPNYSSELNVNALLLGDSALYLCASSPTGIQETQYFGPGTRLLVL.

The V call is TRBV5-1, the J call TRBJ2-5; 8 bases fit TRBD2. This CDR3 comprises 16 residues. Losses at the gene ends were 3 bases for V and 5 bases for J; bases not matched to a gene: 12. In germline, CDR1 is SGHRS, CDR2 YFSETQ. Here the CDR3 reads CASSYFGREEGETQYF. DNA for the CDR3: TGCGCCAGCAGCTACTTTGGGCGGGAGGAGGGGGAGACCCAGTACTTC.

The chain couples TRBV9 to TRBJ2-6; no firm D call. Trimming shortened V by 3 bases and J by 2 bases, and 6 bases separated the two germline ends. The CDR3 covers 14 residues. CDR1 SGDLS and CDR2 YYNGEE come from the germline V gene. The DNA for the CDR3 is TGTGCCAGCAGCGAGCCGGCTGGGGCCAACGTCCTGACTTTC. It codes for CASSEPAGANVLTF.

This chain joins TRBV10-3 and TRBJ2-7; 7 bases are a match to TRBD2. CDR3 length: 17 residues. V dropped 6 bases and J dropped 1; count of bases not matched to a gene: 15. Germline V lookup: CDR1 ENHRY, CDR2 SYGVKD. CDR3 DNA: TGTGCCATCAGGTTCGGGGTAGGCGGGAGCAGATCCTACGAGCAGTACTTC. This translates into CAIRFGVGGSRSYEQYF.

The V and J genes are TRBV2 and TRBJ1-6; the D gene is possibly TRBD1 (5 bases). The CDR3 length is 13 residues. V gave up 6 bases and J gave up 6 bases, with 9 bases separating them. Germline V gene sequence: CDR1 SNHLY, CDR2 FYNNEI. DNA for the CDR3: TGTGCCAGCAGAAGGGACTCTAATTCACCCCTCCACTTT. It yields the protein CASRRDSNSPLHF. Looking up the rest from reference TRBV2 and TRBJ1-6 gives the full variable domain: EPEVTQTPSHQVTQMGQEVILRCVPISNHLYFYWYRQILGQKVEFLVSFYNNEISEKSEIFDDQFSVERPDGSNFTLKIRSTKLEDSAMYFCASRRDSNSPLHFGNGTRLTVT.

A word on this clone: The junction departs from germline at one end; a sequencing error may be responsible. The V gene is TRBV5-1, the J gene TRBJ1-1, with D perhaps matching TRBD1 (5 bases). Germline CDR1 SGHRS, CDR2 YFSETQ. CDR3 size: 13 residues. CDR3 sequence reads: CASSLAGGTLLVF. The CDR3 bases are TGCGCCAGCAGCTTGGCGGGCGGGACTTTACTCGTTTTT. Together with reference TRBV5-1 and TRBJ1-1, the CDR3 gives the full variable domain: KAGVTQTPRYLIKTRGQQVTLSCSPISGHRSVSWYQQTPGQGLQFLFEYFSETQRNKGNFPGRFSGRQFSNSRSEMNVSTLELGDSALYLCASSLAGGTLLVFGQGTRLTVV.

The V and J genes are TRBV5-6 and TRBJ1-1; the D gene is possibly TRBD1 (6 bases). Per germline, CDR1 SGHDT and CDR2 YYEEEE. The CDR3 extends over 13 amino acids. Trimming removed 4 bases from V and 7 bases from J, with 14 bases in between. CDR3 DNA sequence: TGTGCCAGCAGCGCGGACAGTTTACATGAAGCTTTCTTT. It codes for CASSADSLHEAFF.

The rearrangement joins TRBV27 to TRBJ2-2; 7 nucleotides match TRBD1. This CDR3 spans 15 amino acids. Germline CDR1 and CDR2: MNHEY and SMNVEV (reference sequence). V trimming: 4 bases; J trimming: 3 bases; junction bases outside the gene matches: 5. The CDR3 DNA is TGTGCCAGCAGTTCCGACAGGGTCGACACCGGGGAGCTGTTTTTT. Encoded protein: CASSSDRVDTGELFF.

The chain has TRBV7-2 and TRBJ2-5, with a weak D call TRBD2 (5 bases). CDR1 is SGHTA, CDR2 FQGNSA, per germline. The length of the CDR3 is 15 residues. Trimming left V 2 bases short and J 5 bases short, with 15 bases between. For the CDR3, the DNA is TGTGCCAGCAGCTTAAGAACGGGGTCGGGGGAGACCCAGTACTTC. It codes for CASSLRTGSGETQYF.

The V gene is TRBV30, the J gene TRBJ2-1; the match to TRBD2 covers 14 bases. Germline CDR1 reads GTSNPN; CDR2 reads SVGIG (reference sequence). Unmatched junction bases numbered 8, after V lost 2 bases and J lost 8 bases. The length of the CDR3 is 16 residues. CDR3 in amino acids: CAWSPRGLAGEDEQFF. The CDR3 nucleotides read TGTGCCTGGAGTCCGAGGGGACTAGCGGGAGAAGATGAGCAGTTCTTC.

This clone was counted only a few times. The chain recombines TRBV5-6 with TRBJ2-3; a weak D match, TRBD1 (6 bases). With 2 bases removed from V and 2 bases from J, the gap between germline ends came to 12 bases. Looked up from germline, CDR1 is SGHDT and CDR2 is YYEEEE. This CDR3 contains 15 residues. Here the CDR3 reads CASSFRGQYTDTQYF. Here the CDR3 DNA reads TGTGCCAGCAGCTTCCGGGGACAATACACAGATACGCAGTATTTT.

The chain is built from TRBV11-2 and TRBJ1-1; TRBD1 might be the D (6 bases). The germline CDR1 and CDR2 sequences are SGHAT and FQNNGV. The CDR3 loop spans 12 amino acids. CDR3 amino acids: CTTGGGGTEAFF. CDR3 DNA: TGTACCACGGGGGGAGGGGGGACTGAAGCTTTCTTT.

The V gene is TRBV10-3, the J gene TRBJ1-6; perhaps TRBD1 as D (5 bases). CDR3 length: 15 residues. CDR1 and CDR2 from the germline V gene are ENHRY and SYGVKD. Trimming stripped 0 bases from V and 9 bases from J, with 12 bases between. CDR3 residues: CAISESGGRGSPLHF. In nucleotides, the CDR3 is TGTGCCATCAGTGAGTCGGGGGGGAGAGGTTCACCCCTCCACTTT.